This TCR beta chain was sequenced during a study of cytomegalovirus exposure and HLA in healthy donors. Overall study: In terms of ancestry, the Caucasian-associated cluster contained roughly 80% of the roughly 360 genotyped donors. Study-wide findings and caveats: Cytomegalovirus status was reportedly diagnosed by the classifier with high sensitivity and specificity. A few chains tied to CMV proved CMV antigen-specific in vitro. Of the V segments, some could not be distinguished, including TRBV6-2 and TRBV6-3, and were excluded.

PCR primers comprised 60 Vbeta and 13 Jbeta primers. Profiling relied on immunoSEQ multiplex PCR, and the TCRdb table lists in-frame clones only, not all of them. The sample shows 85,000 to 130,000 clones, roughly 79% of them seen only once. Points on this clone: The antigen remains undetermined.

This CDR3 is built from 14 residues. V lost 1 base to trimming and J lost 2 bases; unmatched junction nucleotides: 1. Germline CDR1 is SGHTA and CDR2 is FQGNSA. V and J are TRBV7-2 and TRBJ2-5, with TRBD1 matching 7 bases. Specimen: PBMCs. This clonotype was sampled from a man aged 60 to 69 in good health and CMV-seropositive. The CDR3 DNA sequence: TGTGCCAGCAGCTTAGGGGGACAGCAAGAGACCCAGTACTTC. The encoded protein is CASSLGGQQETQYF.